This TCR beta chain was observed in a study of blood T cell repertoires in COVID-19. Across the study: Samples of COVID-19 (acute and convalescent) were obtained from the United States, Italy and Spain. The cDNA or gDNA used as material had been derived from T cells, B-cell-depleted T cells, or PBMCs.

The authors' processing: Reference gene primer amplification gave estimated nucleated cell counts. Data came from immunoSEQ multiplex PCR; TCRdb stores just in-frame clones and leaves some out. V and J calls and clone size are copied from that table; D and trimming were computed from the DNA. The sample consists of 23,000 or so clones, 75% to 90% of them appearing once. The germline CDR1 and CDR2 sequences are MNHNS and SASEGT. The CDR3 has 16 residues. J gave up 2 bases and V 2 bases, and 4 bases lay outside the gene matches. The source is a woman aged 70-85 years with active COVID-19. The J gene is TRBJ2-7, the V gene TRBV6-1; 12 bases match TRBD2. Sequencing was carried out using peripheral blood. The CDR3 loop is CASSELTSGGPYEQYF. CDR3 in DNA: TGTGCCAGCAGTGAACTGACTAGCGGGGGACCCTACGAGCAGTACTTC.